This entry lists 14 T cell receptor beta chains sequenced from one sample in a study of graft-versus-host responses after intestinal transplantation. The antigens these receptors bind are not known. The data were produced by immunoSEQ multiplex PCR, yet TCRdb's version contains in-frame clones alone and is incomplete. The repertoire holds 93,000 or so clones, with 90% to 95% as singletons. Specimen: unstimulated CD8+ T cells sorted from spleen or lymph node cells, collected before intestinal transplant. The origin of the receptors is a human donor who received an intestinal transplant.

This clone came up once. V and J are TRBV2 and TRBJ2-7; 8 positions agree with TRBD1. J was trimmed by 3 bases and V by 5 bases; bases with no gene match: 6. The germline V gene encodes CDR1 SNHLY and CDR2 FYNNEI. The CDR3 runs to 14 residues. CDR3 sequence reads: CASSPGQGNYEQYF. In DNA, the CDR3 is TGTGCCAGCAGTCCCGGACAGGGAAACTACGAGCAGTACTTC.

The CDR3 region is CASSYSSTNIQYF. CDR3 DNA sequence: TGTGCCAGCAGTTACTCGAGCACAAACATTCAGTACTTC. The V call is TRBV6-5, the J call TRBJ2-4, with D hard to call. The CDR3 sequence is 13 residues long. Between the trimmed V and J ends, which lost 0 bases and 6 bases, there was a span of 6 bases. CDR1 MNHEY and CDR2 SVGAGI come from the germline V gene.

The chain joins TRBV19 to TRBJ1-1; maybe TRBD1 (6 bases). CDR3 length: 13 residues. The ends were cut back, 4 bases at V and 1 base at J, with 7 bases in the middle. Germline CDR1 and CDR2: LNHDA and SQIVND (reference sequence). CDR3 sequence: CASSKGGNTEAFF. For the CDR3, the DNA is TGTGCCAGTAGTAAAGGGGGGAACACTGAAGCTTTCTTT.

The CDR3 DNA follows: TGTGCCAGCAGTGACTCGAGGGGAGGGGAAAAACTGTTTTTT. Protein: CASSDSRGGEKLFF. V gene TRBV6-4 combines with J gene TRBJ1-4, with a tentative D call TRBD1 (5 bases). The CDR3 extends over 14 amino acids. The germline gives CDR1 MRHNA, CDR2 SNTAGT. Trimming pared 0 bases from V and 8 bases from J, leaving 10 bases between.

The rearrangement uses TRBV18 and TRBJ2-7; D might be TRBD1 or TRBD2, each matching 5 bases. Germline V gene lookup returns CDR1 KGHSH and CDR2 LQKENI. There are 16 residues in the CDR3. V lost 3 bases and J lost 2, with 17 bases in between. The CDR3 region has the DNA TGTGCCAGCTCACCGTCTTTCCGGGGCCCGCCCTACGAGCAGTACTTC. It codes for CASSPSFRGPPYEQYF.

The chain combines TRBV2 with TRBJ2-1, with D perhaps TRBD1 or TRBD2 (5 bases each). CDR3 length: 16 residues. The ends were cut back, 6 bases at V and 8 bases at J, with 23 bases in the middle. The germline gives CDR1 SNHLY, CDR2 FYNNEI. CDR3 residues: CASRNFRGVRVDEQFF. The CDR3 DNA is TGTGCCAGCAGGAATTTCAGAGGGGTCAGGGTAGATGAGCAGTTCTTC.

V gene TRBV2 combines with J gene TRBJ2-7; the D is unclear. The CDR3 length is 12 residues. V lost 5 bases to trimming and J lost 3 bases, with 8 bases between them. The germline CDR1 and CDR2 sequences are SNHLY and FYNNEI. CDR3 region: CASSSVIYEQYF. The CDR3 coding sequence is TGTGCCAGCAGTAGTGTCATCTACGAGCAGTACTTC.

The chain joins TRBV29-1 to TRBJ2-1, with 11 bases that match TRBD2. Germline assignment: CDR1 SQVTM and CDR2 ANQGSEA. The CDR3 loop spans 14 amino acids. Trimming took 6 bases from V and 5 from J; bases not matched to a gene: 6. In nucleotides, the CDR3 is TGCAGCGTGACGGGGGGACTAGCGGACAATGAGCAGTTCTTC. Protein sequence: CSVTGGLADNEQFF.

This chain links TRBV4-1 with TRBJ2-3, with a possible D match to TRBD1 (6 bases). The CDR3 runs 15 residues. V was clipped by 3 bases and J by 6 bases, with 16 bases between them. Germline lookup yields CDR1 MGHRA and CDR2 YSYEKL. Here the CDR3 DNA reads TGCGCCAGCAGCCACTGGGCAGGGGCGGAGGATACGCAGTATTTT. It codes for CASSHWAGAEDTQYF.

This chain connects TRBV6-1 to TRBJ2-1, with 9 bases fitting TRBD1. The germline gives CDR1 MNHNS, CDR2 SASEGT. V trimming: 6 bases; J trimming: 0 bases; junction bases outside the gene matches: 0. CDR3 length: 14 residues. The CDR3 is CASRTGGSYNEQFF. DNA for the CDR3: TGTGCCAGCAGGACAGGGGGCTCCTACAATGAGCAGTTCTTC.

This clone came up once. The rearrangement uses TRBV12-5 and TRBJ2-5; TRBD1 might be the D (5 bases). Germline V gene lookup returns CDR1 LGHNT and CDR2 FRNRAP. Trimming stripped 1 base from V and 4 bases from J, with 7 bases between. CDR3 size: 13 residues. The CDR3: CASGLDQGETQYF. CDR3 coding DNA: TGTGCTAGTGGTTTGGACCAGGGAGAGACCCAGTACTTC.

This clone showed up just a few times. This sequence joins TRBV4-1 and TRBJ1-3; D perhaps matches TRBD1 (5 bases). The CDR3 is 16 amino acids. The V and J ends lost 1 base and 0 bases respectively, with 10 bases between them. From germline, CDR1 is MGHRA and CDR2 YSYEKL. The CDR3 region has the DNA TGCGCCAGCAGCCAAGTGGCAGGGCGCTCTGGAAACACCATATATTTT. It translates to CASSQVAGRSGNTIYF.

In DNA form, the CDR3 reads TGTGCCAGCAGCCAAGTCACCTTGACATTCGGTGAAGCTTTCTTT. Translating it yields CASSQVTLTFGEAFF. The rearrangement joins TRBV14 to TRBJ1-1; no reliable D call. V lost 1 base and J 7 bases, leaving 16 bases between the germline ends. CDR3 length: 15 amino acids. Germline V gene data show CDR1 as SGHDN and CDR2 as FVKESK.

A note on this clone: The CDR3 does not end in the conserved phenylalanine or tryptophan, so this is likely a read error. This chain connects TRBV18 to TRBJ2-7, with 11 bases aligning to TRBD1. V dropped 1 base and J dropped 4; count of bases not matched to a gene: 6. The CDR3 extends over 16 amino acids. Germline lookup yields CDR1 KGHSH and CDR2 LQKENI. CDR3 sequence (DNA): TGTGCCAGCTCACCACGAGGGGACAGGGGGACATACGAGCAGTACCTC. It translates to CASSPRGDRGTYEQYL.